This TCR beta chain derives from a study of T cells after yellow fever vaccination. TCRdb re-called the 5' RACE reads through MiXCR, storing one row per CDR3 protein. The repertoire holds 500,000 to 650,000 distinct CDR3 sequences, with less than 15% as singletons. This CDR3 comprises 14 residues. In germline, CDR1 is MNHNS, CDR2 SASEGT. V lost 6 bases and J lost 4, with 15 bases in between. This clonotype was observed a few times. The V and J genes are TRBV6-1 and TRBJ1-2; D remains unclear. This TCR derives from a man between 25 and 39 years old who received the YFV17D yellow fever vaccine. Sample: PBMCs, taken on the day of the yellow fever booster vaccination. The CDR3 DNA is TGTGCCAGCAGCCTGGATAGCTATGGCTATGGCTACACCTTC. The encoded protein is CASSLDSYGYGYTF.